The 31 T cell receptor beta chains below all came from one sample that was sequenced in a study of T cell responses to AZD1222 COVID-19 vaccine. Method: immunoSEQ multiplex PCR; TCRdb's copy keeps in-frame clones and lacks some. The sample records about 140,000 clones, 90% to 95% being singletons. The sequences come from peripheral blood, collected 28 days after the second AZD1222 dose. The receptors were sampled from an adult who received the AZD1222 COVID-19 vaccine.

The rearrangement links TRBV6-6 to TRBJ1-3, with 7 bases lining up with TRBD1. Per the germline V gene, CDR1 is MNHNY and CDR2 is SVGAGI (reference sequence). Unmatched junction bases numbered 13, after V lost 5 bases and J lost 3 bases. This CDR3 is built from 17 residues. The CDR3: CASSRQGIRLVGNTIYF. The CDR3 bases are TGTGCCAGCAGTCGACAGGGTATTCGTCTAGTTGGAAACACCATATATTTT.

V usage is TRBV24-1 and J usage is TRBJ1-1, with 7 bases that match TRBD1. Per the germline V gene, CDR1 is KGHDR and CDR2 is SFDVKD. After removal of 7 bases from V and 3 bases from J, the junction contained 4 bases not matched to a gene. The CDR3 spans 13 residues. The chain's CDR3 is CATSAQGDTEAFF. In DNA, the CDR3 is TGTGCCACCAGCGCTCAGGGGGACACTGAAGCTTTCTTT.

V is TRBV28 and J is TRBJ1-3; perhaps TRBD1 as D (6 bases). The V end lost 4 bases, the J end lost 4 bases, and 14 bases lay between the germline ends. CDR1 MDHEN and CDR2 SYDVKM come from the germline V gene. The CDR3 length is 15 residues. The CDR3 DNA reads TGTGCCAGCAGTTCGGGGGGGGCCAGGGGAAACACCATATATTTT. This codes for CASSSGGARGNTIYF.

The V gene is TRBV21-1, the J gene TRBJ1-2. TRBV21-1 is recorded as a pseudogene. The CDR3 has 12 amino acids. Here the CDR3 DNA reads TGTGCCAGGCACATCGTCAGACGGGGCTACACCTTC. Protein: CARHIVRRGYTF.

The V and J genes are TRBV6-5 and TRBJ1-5; D is perhaps TRBD1 (5 bases). The V end lost 8 bases, the J end lost 2 bases, and 16 bases lay between the germline ends. CDR3 length equals 15 residues. Germline V gene sequence: CDR1 MNHEY, CDR2 SVGAGI. CDR3 loop: CASHWTSMGNQPQHF. Written as DNA, the CDR3 is TGTGCCAGCCACTGGACATCAATGGGCAATCAGCCCCAGCATTTT.

The chain employs TRBV29-1 and TRBJ2-6; D remains ambiguous. Looked up from germline, CDR1 is SQVTM and CDR2 is ANQGSEA. CDR3 length: 13 amino acids. The V end was cut by 3 bases, the J end by 2 bases, with 5 bases between. CDR3 bases: TGCAGCGTTGAGAGTACTGGGGCCAACGTCCTGACTTTC. Translating it yields CSVESTGANVLTF. Using reference TRBV29-1 and TRBJ2-6 for the parts outside the CDR3, the full variable domain is SAVISQKPSRDICQRGTSLTIQCQVDSQVTMMFWYRQQPGQSLTLIATANQGSEATYESGFVIDKFPISRPNLTFSTLTVSNMSPEDSSIYLCSVESTGANVLTFGAGSRLTVL.

The rearrangement joins TRBV7-2 to TRBJ1-1; TRBD1 might be the D (5 bases). The germline V gene has CDR1 SGHTA and CDR2 FQGNSA. CDR3 length: 15 amino acids. The ends were cut back, 2 bases at V and 1 base at J, with 11 bases in the middle. As DNA, the CDR3 is TGTGCCAGCAGCTTAATGGGACGGGGGAACACTGAAGCTTTCTTT. Its translation is CASSLMGRGNTEAFF.

The V call is TRBV6-5, the J call TRBJ2-2, with D perhaps matching TRBD1 (5 bases). The CDR3 totals 13 residues. V lost 7 bases, J lost 1 base, and 7 bases lay in between. Germline V gene data show CDR1 as MNHEY and CDR2 as SVGAGI. CDR3 in amino acids: CASIRVNTGELFF. The CDR3, as DNA: TGTGCCAGCATCAGGGTGAACACCGGGGAGCTGTTTTTT.

The V call is TRBV19, the J call TRBJ2-6; 7 bases line up with TRBD1. Germline trimming cut 7 bases from V and 2 bases from J; bases unmatched to any gene: 8. The CDR3 length is 16 residues. Germline assignment: CDR1 LNHDA and CDR2 SQIVND (reference sequence). CDR3 bases: TGTGCCAGTACCCCCGGACAGGCACCTGGGGCCAACGTCCTGACTTTC. Its translation: CASTPGQAPGANVLTF.

The chain couples TRBV19 to TRBJ1-1, with D tentatively TRBD1 (6 bases). The CDR3 has 15 amino acids. V shed 6 bases and J shed 1 base, with 15 bases lying between them. Germline loops: CDR1 LNHDA, CDR2 SQIVND (reference sequence). The CDR3 coding sequence is TGTGCCAGTAGCAGGGGACCTGGGAGGAACACTGAAGCTTTCTTT. The encoded protein is CASSRGPGRNTEAFF.

The rearrangement joins TRBV27 to TRBJ2-2; 7 bases line up with TRBD2. CDR1 and CDR2 from the germline V gene are MNHEY and SMNVEV (reference sequence). CDR3 length: 17 amino acids. The ends lost 1 base at V and 4 bases at J; junction bases unmatched: 9. The CDR3 protein is CASSLYPPSGFTGELFF. In DNA, the CDR3 is TGTGCCAGCAGTTTATATCCCCCTAGCGGCTTCACCGGGGAGCTGTTTTTT.

The V and J genes are TRBV28 and TRBJ1-1; D is possibly TRBD1 (5 bases). Germline CDR1 is MDHEN and CDR2 is SYDVKM. Trimming left V 2 bases short and J 0 bases short, with 19 bases between. CDR3 length: 18 residues. CDR3 DNA sequence: TGTGCCAGCAGTTTAATAGAATGGTTGGGGCCGGTGAACACTGAAGCTTTCTTT. It translates to CASSLIEWLGPVNTEAFF. The whole variable domain, remainder taken from reference TRBV28 and TRBJ1-1, is DVKVTQSSRYLVKRTGEKVFLECVQDMDHENMFWYRQDPGLGLRLIYFSYDVKMKEKGDIPEGYSVSREKKERFSLILESASTNQTSMYLCASSLIEWLGPVNTEAFFGQGTRLTVV.

This chain uses TRBV4-3 with TRBJ2-2, with D perhaps TRBD1 (6 bases). CDR1 is LGHNA, CDR2 YSLEER, per germline. The ends were cut back, 0 bases at V and 2 bases at J, with 10 bases in the middle. This CDR3 is 16 amino acids long. CDR3 DNA: TGCGCCAGCAGCCAAGATTGGACAGCAAACACCGGGGAGCTGTTTTTT. This sequence encodes CASSQDWTANTGELFF.

The chain uses TRBV7-9 and TRBJ2-5, with D possibly called TRBD1 or TRBD2 (5 bases each). Trimming removed 11 bases from V and 4 bases from J, with 14 bases in between. The germline V gene has CDR1 SEHNR and CDR2 FQNEAQ (reference sequence). CDR3 length equals 12 residues. The CDR3 sequence: CAGRGVGETQYF. In DNA form, the CDR3 reads TGTGCCGGCCGAGGGGTAGGAGAGACCCAGTACTTC.

The CDR3 region has the DNA TGTGCCACTACCAACGTGATGAACACTGAAGCTTTCTTT. This sequence encodes CATTNVMNTEAFF. The V call is TRBV19, the J call TRBJ1-1; no firm D call. CDR1 LNHDA and CDR2 SQIVND come from the germline V gene (reference sequence). The V end lost 10 bases, the J end lost 0 bases, and 12 bases lay between the germline ends. The CDR3 extends over 13 amino acids.

The CDR3 sequence is CASSSDRADEKLFF. The CDR3 region has the DNA TGTGCCAGCAGCTCGGACAGGGCGGATGAAAAACTGTTTTTT. This sequence joins TRBV14 and TRBJ1-4; 8 bases are shared with TRBD1. Trimming cost V 5 bases and J 6 bases; bases outside gene matches: 5. The germline CDR1 and CDR2 sequences are SGHDN and FVKESK. The CDR3 consists of 14 residues.

The chain employs TRBV3-1 (or the pseudogene TRBV3-2) and TRBJ2-1; 10 bases are shared with TRBD1. This CDR3 spans 16 amino acids. CDR1 and CDR2 from the germline V gene are LGHDT and YNNKEL (reference sequence). Trimming took 5 bases from V and 2 from J; bases not matched to a gene: 6. The DNA for the CDR3 is TGTGCCAGCAGCAACTTAGGACAGGGGGCCTACAATGAGCAGTTCTTC. It specifies CASSNLGQGAYNEQFF.

V is TRBV7-2 and J is TRBJ1-1; a possible D gene is TRBD1 (5 bases). Between the trimmed V and J ends, which lost 8 bases and 1 base, there was a span of 14 bases. The CDR3 loop spans 14 amino acids. Germline CDR1 is SGHTA and CDR2 is FQGNSA. CDR3 sequence (DNA): TGTGCCAGCGCCCTCTCCGGGGGGAACACTGAAGCTTTCTTT. It codes for CASALSGGNTEAFF. Complete variable domain (other parts from reference TRBV7-2 and TRBJ1-1): GAGVSQSPSNKVTEKGKDVELRCDPISGHTALYWYRQSLGQGLEFLIYFQGNSAPDKSGLPSDRFSAERTGGSVSTLTIQRTQQEDSAVYLCASALSGGNTEAFFGQGTRLTVV.

J is TRBJ2-3 and V is TRBV5-4; 10 bases line up with TRBD2. This CDR3 is 16 amino acids long. Trimming removed 3 bases from V and 4 bases from J; junction bases left unmatched: 8. The germline CDR1 and CDR2 sequences are SGHNT and YYREEE (reference sequence). The CDR3, as DNA: TGTGCCAGCAGCTCGGGACTAGCGCCCGTTTCAGATACGCAGTATTTT. Its translation is CASSSGLAPVSDTQYF.

This chain joins TRBV3-1 (or the pseudogene TRBV3-2) and TRBJ2-3; TRBD1 or TRBD2 may be the D gene (5 bases each). The CDR3 consists of 15 residues. V lost 0 bases to trimming and J lost 2 bases, with 9 bases between them. The germline CDR1 and CDR2 sequences are LGHDT and YNNKEL (reference sequence). The CDR3 nucleotides read TGTGCCAGCAGCCAAGATCTGGGGGTCACAGATACGCAGTATTTT. It specifies CASSQDLGVTDTQYF.

J is TRBJ2-2 and V is TRBV4-2; a possible D gene is TRBD2 (6 bases). The V end was cut by 0 bases, the J end by 3 bases, with 20 bases between. The CDR3 is 19 residues long. From germline, CDR1 is LGHNA and CDR2 YNFKEQ. The CDR3 nucleotides read TGTGCCAGCAGCCAAGATGAGTCAGGAGGGAGCTACGACACCGGGGAGCTGTTTTTT. It translates to CASSQDESGGSYDTGELFF.

This chain's CDR3 is CASSSGTGVSGTEAFF. The CDR3 coding sequence is TGTGCCAGCAGCTCGGGGACAGGGGTCAGTGGAACTGAAGCTTTCTTT. V is TRBV11-2 and J is TRBJ1-1, with TRBD1 matching 10 bases. In germline, CDR1 is SGHAT, CDR2 FQNNGV. This CDR3 is 16 amino acids long. V was clipped by 4 bases and J by 5 bases; unmatched bases: 10.

This chain uses TRBV19 with TRBJ2-6; D is perhaps TRBD2 (5 bases). The germline CDR1 and CDR2 sequences are LNHDA and SQIVND (reference sequence). This CDR3 contains 15 residues. V gave up 11 bases and J gave up 0 bases, with 14 bases separating them. The CDR3 spells CAGGPGNSGANVLTF. The CDR3, as DNA: TGTGCCGGAGGACCCGGTAACTCTGGGGCCAACGTCCTGACTTTC.

The rearrangement joins TRBV5-1 to TRBJ1-3; D is unresolved. Trimming stripped 5 bases from V and 0 bases from J, with 6 bases between. This CDR3 contains 13 residues. The germline CDR1 and CDR2 sequences are SGHRS and YFSETQ. DNA of the CDR3: TGCGCCAGCAGAGAATACTCTGGAAACACCATATATTTT. Translated: CASREYSGNTIYF.

The J gene is TRBJ1-2, the V gene TRBV10-3, with a tentative D call TRBD1 (5 bases). The CDR3 runs to 13 residues. Per germline, CDR1 ENHRY and CDR2 SYGVKD. V was pared by 2 bases and J by 8 bases, with 12 bases between. CDR3 protein: CAISEGVPGGYTF. In DNA form, the CDR3 reads TGTGCCATCAGTGAGGGGGTCCCAGGGGGCTACACCTTC.

V and J are TRBV18 and TRBJ2-5; 7 positions match TRBD1. The CDR3 consists of 13 residues. The ends lost 6 bases at V and 2 bases at J; junction bases unmatched: 3. Germline V CDR1 and CDR2: KGHSH, LQKENI. The CDR3 protein is CASSKGAQETQYF. In nucleotides, the CDR3 is TGTGCCAGCTCTAAGGGGGCGCAAGAGACCCAGTACTTC.

This chain links TRBV30 with TRBJ1-4; 7 nucleotides agree with TRBD1. Germline V CDR1 and CDR2: GTSNPN, SVGIG (reference sequence). This CDR3 has 16 residues. V shed 0 bases and J 5 bases; nucleotides not matched to a gene: 9. CDR3 residues: CAWSVEGGSPNEKLFF. CDR3 in DNA: TGTGCCTGGAGTGTTGAAGGGGGCTCGCCAAATGAAAAACTGTTTTTT.

This chain joins TRBV9 and TRBJ1-2; D remains ambiguous. CDR3 length: 15 amino acids. The V end lost 0 bases, the J end lost 2 bases, and 11 bases lay between the germline ends. CDR1 SGDLS and CDR2 YYNGEE come from the germline V gene. Written as DNA, the CDR3 is TGTGCCAGCAGCGTAGGGTTGGGGTTAAACTATGGCTACACCTTC. Translating gives CASSVGLGLNYGYTF.

The J gene is TRBJ1-4, the V gene TRBV4-1, with D tentatively TRBD1 (5 bases). Germline values: CDR1 MGHRA, CDR2 YSYEKL. V was clipped by 2 bases and J by 2 bases, with 9 bases between them. The CDR3 length is 15 residues. CDR3 DNA: TGCGCCAGCAGCCAATTGTGGGGGACTAATGAAAAACTGTTTTTT. Encoded protein: CASSQLWGTNEKLFF.

The V gene is TRBV9, the J gene TRBJ2-2, with D possibly matching TRBD2 (6 bases). The length of the CDR3 is 13 residues. The V end lost 4 bases, the J end lost 6 bases, and 10 bases lay between the germline ends. The germline V gene encodes CDR1 SGDLS and CDR2 YYNGEE. This CDR3 reads CASSLRDSGELFF. The DNA for the CDR3 is TGTGCCAGCAGCTTACGGGACTCCGGGGAGCTGTTTTTT.

The V gene is TRBV3-1 (or the pseudogene TRBV3-2), the J gene TRBJ2-7; D unclear. The germline V and J ends were trimmed by 0 bases and 4 bases, with 7 bases remaining between them. The CDR3 covers 13 residues. CDR1 is LGHDT, CDR2 YNNKEL, per germline (reference sequence). The CDR3 region has the DNA TGTGCCAGCAGCCAAGACGGGCTGTACGAGCAGTACTTC. Translation gives CASSQDGLYEQYF.